The 27 T cell receptor beta chains listed next were all sequenced from one sample in a study of blood T cell repertoires in COVID-19. Using immunoSEQ multiplex PCR, the repertoire was profiled, and TCRdb retains in-frame clones only, with some absent. The table shows under 300,000 clones, with about nine tenths occurring only once. What was sequenced was PBMCs or T cells enriched from blood (not recorded which). The source is a human donor in a cohort exposed to, infected with or recovered from COVID-19 (not recorded which). The donor label of this sample is uncertain.

The V gene is TRBV30, the J gene TRBJ2-1; D is perhaps TRBD2 (5 bases). V lost 4 bases to trimming and J lost 2 bases, with 9 bases between them. CDR1 is GTSNPN, CDR2 SVGIG, per germline (reference sequence). CDR3 length: 13 residues. CDR3 in DNA: TGTGCCTGGACTCGGGGTCCCTACAATGAGCAGTTCTTC. This encodes CAWTRGPYNEQFF.

This clone was counted a few times. Within the sample, other DNA sequences also encode this same CDR3. This sequence joins TRBV7-3 and TRBJ2-5; 8 bases line up with TRBD2. Germline CDR1 SGHTA, CDR2 FQGTGA. V was pared by 5 bases and J by 5 bases, with 4 bases of the junction left unmatched. The CDR3 loop spans 13 amino acids. This CDR3 reads CASSPRGGETQYF. DNA for the CDR3: TGTGCCAGCAGCCCCCGGGGGGGGGAGACCCAGTACTTC.

The chain combines TRBV9 with TRBJ1-5; 7 bases line up with TRBD1. CDR1 is SGDLS, CDR2 YYNGEE, per germline. CDR3 size: 14 residues. V lost 4 bases and J lost 7; bases outside the gene matches: 8. The CDR3 sequence is CASSPGQDGQPQHF. The CDR3 DNA reads as TGTGCCAGCAGCCCTGGACAGGACGGACAGCCCCAGCATTTT.

The chain recombines TRBV6-5 with TRBJ1-5; unclear D gene. The V end was cut by 6 bases, the J end by 6 bases, with 12 bases between. Per germline, CDR1 MNHEY and CDR2 SVGAGI. There are 13 residues in the CDR3. The DNA for the CDR3 is TGTGCCAGCAGCGTTTCCCCCGGTCAGCCCCAGCATTTT. It encodes CASSVSPGQPQHF.

The rearrangement joins TRBV7-2 to TRBJ1-1; weak D call: TRBD1 (5 bases). Trimming removed 5 bases at V and 3 bases at J, with 7 bases between. Per germline, CDR1 SGHTA and CDR2 FQGNSA. The CDR3 has 12 amino acids. This CDR3 reads CASSRQHTEAFF. CDR3 sequence (DNA): TGTGCCAGCAGCCGACAGCACACTGAAGCTTTCTTT.

Only one count was recorded for this clone. The chain employs TRBV10-1 and TRBJ2-3, with unresolved D. The V gene lost 0 bases and the J gene lost 4 bases, with 2 bases spanning the gap. Germline CDR1 is WNHNN and CDR2 is SYGVQD (reference sequence). CDR3 size: 12 residues. The chain's CDR3 is CASSESSDTQYF. In DNA, the CDR3 is TGCGCCAGCAGTGAGTCCTCAGATACGCAGTATTTT.

The rearrangement joins TRBV6-1 to TRBJ1-1; TRBD1 is a possible D gene (5 bases). The CDR3 has 14 residues. Germline loops: CDR1 MNHNS, CDR2 SASEGT. The V and J ends lost 2 bases and 0 bases respectively, with 7 bases between them. The CDR3 loop reads CASSEPGLNTEAFF. The CDR3 DNA sequence: TGTGCCAGCAGTGAACCAGGGTTGAACACTGAAGCTTTCTTT.

This chain connects TRBV6-2 or TRBV6-3 to TRBJ2-7; TRBD2 aligns across 13 bases. Losses at the gene ends were 5 bases for V and 6 bases for J; bases not matched to a gene: 16. This CDR3 contains 18 residues. CDR1 MNHEY and CDR2 SVGEGT come from the germline V gene. The CDR3 bases are TGTGCCAGCAGTCTCGGACTAGCGGGGGACTCCCTTCCCACCGAGCAGTACTTC. Amino acid sequence: CASSLGLAGDSLPTEQYF.

This CDR3 reads CASRNTGSHGYTF. CDR3 sequence (DNA): TGTGCCAGCAGGAACACAGGATCTCATGGCTACACCTTC. V usage is TRBV6-5 and J usage is TRBJ1-2, with D perhaps matching TRBD1 (5 bases). Germline V gene lookup returns CDR1 MNHEY and CDR2 SVGAGI. V lost 6 bases and J lost 6, with 14 bases in between. This CDR3 spans 13 amino acids.

This clone showed up just once. The rearrangement joins TRBV27 to TRBJ1-6; no definite D call. The germline V and J ends were trimmed by 3 bases and 5 bases, with 11 bases remaining between them. Germline-derived CDR1 and CDR2 are MNHEY and SMNVEV (reference sequence). The CDR3 is 15 amino acids. CDR3 loop: CASSFRAGDNSPLHF. The CDR3, as DNA: TGTGCCAGCAGTTTTAGGGCCGGGGATAATTCACCCCTCCACTTT.

The V call is TRBV5-1, the J call TRBJ2-7; D not resolved. Germline CDR1 reads SGHRS; CDR2 reads YFSETQ. The CDR3 contains 12 residues. V was clipped by 3 bases and J by 1 base, with 5 bases between them. The CDR3 spells CASSSPSYEQYF. As DNA, the CDR3 is TGCGCCAGCAGCTCCCCTTCCTACGAGCAGTACTTC.

CDR3 in DNA: TGTGCCAGCATCCAGACAATATCGCAGTATAATTCACCCCTCCACTTT. Encoded protein: CASIQTISQYNSPLHF. V is TRBV7-2 and J is TRBJ1-6; D gene uncertain. The CDR3 is 16 amino acids. Trimming cost V 7 bases and J 4 bases, with 17 bases left between them. Per the germline V gene, CDR1 is SGHTA and CDR2 is FQGNSA. Using reference TRBV7-2 and TRBJ1-6 for the parts outside the CDR3, the full variable domain is GAGVSQSPSNKVTEKGKDVELRCDPISGHTALYWYRQSLGQGLEFLIYFQGNSAPDKSGLPSDRFSAERTGGSVSTLTIQRTQQEDSAVYLCASIQTISQYNSPLHFGNGTRLTVT.

This chain connects TRBV3-1 (or the pseudogene TRBV3-2) to TRBJ1-5, with D uncertain. The CDR3 is 14 amino acids. Germline V gene data show CDR1 as LGHDT and CDR2 as YNNKEL (reference sequence). V shed 4 bases and J shed 9 bases, with 16 bases lying between them. The CDR3 is CASSPRLDNGPQHF. The CDR3 DNA is TGTGCCAGCAGCCCCCGTTTAGACAATGGGCCCCAGCATTTT.

The V and J genes are TRBV24-1 and TRBJ2-5, with a possible D match to TRBD1 (7 bases). This CDR3 comprises 15 residues. V was clipped by 0 bases and J by 4 bases, with 11 bases between them. The germline V gene has CDR1 KGHDR and CDR2 SFDVKD. The DNA of the CDR3 is TGTGCCACCAGTGATTTGGGGCAGGGGGGAGAGACCCAGTACTTC. It encodes CATSDLGQGGETQYF.

The V and J genes are TRBV7-2 and TRBJ1-2, with D uncertain. Trimming removed 3 bases at V and 4 bases at J, with 9 bases between. This CDR3 spans 13 amino acids. Germline values: CDR1 SGHTA, CDR2 FQGNSA. The CDR3 coding sequence is TGTGCCAGCAGCTTTCAGATATTCTATGGCTACACCTTC. Translating gives CASSFQIFYGYTF.

The chain couples TRBV14 to TRBJ2-1; no reliable D call. The length of the CDR3 is 14 residues. Germline assignment: CDR1 SGHDN and CDR2 FVKESK. With 4 bases removed from V and 6 bases from J, the gap between germline ends came to 13 bases. CDR3 residues: CASSPVAPGNEQFF. The DNA of the CDR3 is TGTGCCAGCAGCCCCGTGGCCCCGGGCAATGAGCAGTTCTTC.

The rearrangement joins TRBV28 to TRBJ2-5; maybe TRBD2 (5 bases). The germline V gene has CDR1 MDHEN and CDR2 SYDVKM. This CDR3 has 13 amino acids. The V end was cut by 6 bases, the J end by 5 bases, with 13 bases between. The CDR3 DNA is TGTGCCAGCAGCCCTGGGCGGGTGGAGACCCAGTACTTC. It encodes CASSPGRVETQYF.

The count of this clone is one. This chain connects TRBV19 to TRBJ1-1; 7 bases line up with TRBD1. Germline V gene sequence: CDR1 LNHDA, CDR2 SQIVND (reference sequence). Trimming cost V 5 bases and J 5 bases; bases outside gene matches: 8. The CDR3 is 14 amino acids. DNA of the CDR3: TGTGCCAGTAGTGGGACAGTCCTTGATACTGAAGCTTTCTTT. This encodes CASSGTVLDTEAFF.

The V and J genes are TRBV6-5 and TRBJ2-2; D call uncertain. The CDR3 runs to 14 residues. The germline V gene encodes CDR1 MNHEY and CDR2 SVGAGI. Trimming shortened V by 7 bases and J by 4 bases, and 13 bases separated the two germline ends. The CDR3 DNA is TGTGCCAGCACCCGACAAGACGGCACCGGGGAGCTGTTTTTT. Translating it yields CASTRQDGTGELFF.

CDR3 amino acids: CASSRDRGNTEAFF. CDR3 bases: TGTGCCAGCAGCAGGGACAGGGGGAACACTGAAGCTTTCTTT. This chain connects TRBV21-1 to TRBJ1-1; the listed D gene, TRBD1, was not tested against the DNA. TRBV21-1 is a pseudogene locus. The CDR3 contains 14 residues.

This clone was counted once. This sequence joins TRBV4-2 and TRBJ2-7; a possible D gene is TRBD1 (6 bases). This CDR3 contains 15 residues. V shed 1 base and J shed 0 bases, with 10 bases lying between them. Germline V gene lookup returns CDR1 LGHNA and CDR2 YNFKEQ. As DNA, the CDR3 is TGTGCCAGCAGCCAAGTACAGGGATCCTCCTACGAGCAGTACTTC. This gives the protein CASSQVQGSSYEQYF.

This clone was detected only once. J is TRBJ1-3 and V is TRBV19, with unresolved D. Trimming took off 3 bases at V and 2 bases at J, with 8 bases between the two ends. Germline CDR1 LNHDA, CDR2 SQIVND (reference sequence). The CDR3 loop spans 14 amino acids. CDR3 loop: CASSMLRTGNTIYF. Here the CDR3 DNA reads TGTGCCAGTAGTATGCTCAGGACTGGAAACACCATATATTTT.

The chain has TRBV7-2 and TRBJ1-1, with 7 bases lining up with TRBD1. V was clipped by 6 bases and J by 6 bases; unmatched bases: 10. CDR3 length equals 14 residues. Germline loops: CDR1 SGHTA, CDR2 FQGNSA. CDR3 region: CASRLQGTASEAFF. The CDR3 DNA follows: TGTGCCAGCAGATTACAGGGGACGGCATCTGAAGCTTTCTTT.

The chain has TRBV9 and TRBJ1-2; 11 positions match TRBD1. V dropped 3 bases and J dropped 8; count of bases not matched to a gene: 3. CDR1 is SGDLS and CDR2 is YYNGEE in the germline V gene. The CDR3 length is 13 residues. CDR3 DNA sequence: TGTGCCAGCAGCGCGGGACAGGGGGACGGCTACACCTTC. It translates to CASSAGQGDGYTF. The complete variable domain, with remaining parts taken from reference TRBV9 and TRBJ1-2, reads DSGVTQTPKHLITATGQRVTLRCSPRSGDLSVYWYQQSLDQGLQFLIQYYNGEERAKGNILERFSAQQFPDLHSELNLSSLELGDSALYFCASSAGQGDGYTFGSGTRLTVV.

The chain links TRBV4-2 to TRBJ2-1; D may be TRBD2 (6 bases). Germline CDR1 reads LGHNA; CDR2 reads YNFKEQ. V was clipped by 0 bases and J by 4 bases, with 16 bases between them. This CDR3 spans 17 amino acids. For the CDR3, the DNA is TGTGCCAGCAGCCAAGATGGTACCGGGGGTAGATACAATGAGCAGTTCTTC. Its translation is CASSQDGTGGRYNEQFF.

This clone came up a few times. This sequence joins TRBV4-1 and TRBJ2-2, with 8 bases identical to TRBD1. This CDR3 comprises 15 residues. The J segment lost 6 bases and the V segment lost 5 bases, leaving 8 bases of the junction unmatched. Germline assignment: CDR1 MGHRA and CDR2 YSYEKL. The CDR3 sequence: CASSSGQGAPGELFF. DNA of the CDR3: TGCGCCAGCAGCTCCGGCCAGGGGGCGCCCGGGGAGCTGTTTTTT.

The chain combines TRBV7-8 with TRBJ2-7; 10 bases align to TRBD2. There are 16 residues in the CDR3. V lost 2 bases, J lost 2 bases, and 6 bases stayed unmatched. Germline V CDR1 and CDR2: SGHVS, FQNEAQ. The chain's CDR3 is CASSLSSGGRAYEQYF. In DNA form, the CDR3 reads TGTGCCAGCAGCTTAAGTAGCGGGGGGCGAGCCTACGAGCAGTACTTC.